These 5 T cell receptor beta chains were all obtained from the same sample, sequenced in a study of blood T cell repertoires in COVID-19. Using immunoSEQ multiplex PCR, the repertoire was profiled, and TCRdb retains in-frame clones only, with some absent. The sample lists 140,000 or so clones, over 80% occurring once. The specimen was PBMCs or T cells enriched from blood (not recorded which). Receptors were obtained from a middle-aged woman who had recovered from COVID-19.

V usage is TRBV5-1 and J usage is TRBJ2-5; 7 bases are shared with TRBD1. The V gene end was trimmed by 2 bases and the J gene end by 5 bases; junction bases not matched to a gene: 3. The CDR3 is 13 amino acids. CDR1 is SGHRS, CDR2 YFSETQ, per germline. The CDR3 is CASSFPGQETQYF. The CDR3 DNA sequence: TGCGCCAGCAGCTTCCCGGGACAGGAGACCCAGTACTTC.

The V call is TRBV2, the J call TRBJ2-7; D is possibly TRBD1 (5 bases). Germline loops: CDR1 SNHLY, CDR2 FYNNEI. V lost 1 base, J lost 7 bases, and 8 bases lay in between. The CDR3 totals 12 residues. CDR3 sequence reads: CASSEGQWEQYF. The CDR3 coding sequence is TGTGCCAGCAGTGAAGGACAGTGGGAGCAGTACTTC.

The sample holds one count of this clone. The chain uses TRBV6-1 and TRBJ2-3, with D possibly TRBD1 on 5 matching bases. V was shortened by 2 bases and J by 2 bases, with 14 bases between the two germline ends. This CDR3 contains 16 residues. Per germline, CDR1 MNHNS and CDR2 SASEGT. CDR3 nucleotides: TGTGCCAGCAGTGAAATCCAGGGCCTATACACAGATACGCAGTATTTT. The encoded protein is CASSEIQGLYTDTQYF.

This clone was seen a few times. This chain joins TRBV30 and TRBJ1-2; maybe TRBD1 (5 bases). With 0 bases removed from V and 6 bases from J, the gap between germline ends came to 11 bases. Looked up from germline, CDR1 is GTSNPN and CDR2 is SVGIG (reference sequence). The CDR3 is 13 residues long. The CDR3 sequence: CAWSVQERHGYTF. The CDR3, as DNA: TGTGCCTGGAGTGTACAGGAAAGGCATGGCTACACCTTC.

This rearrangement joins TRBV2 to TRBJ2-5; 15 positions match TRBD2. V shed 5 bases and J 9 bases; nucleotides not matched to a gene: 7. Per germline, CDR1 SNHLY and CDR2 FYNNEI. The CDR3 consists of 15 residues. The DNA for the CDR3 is TGTGCCAGCAGTCCGGGACTAGCGGGGGGCCAGCCCCAGTACTTC. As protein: CASSPGLAGGQPQYF.